The 6 T cell receptor beta chains in this list originate from one sample, sequenced in a study of blood T cell repertoires in COVID-19. Sequencing used immunoSEQ multiplex PCR; TCRdb keeps in-frame clones, though not all of them. The sample shows 200,000 or so clones, 83% of them seen only once. The sequenced sample was PBMCs or T cells enriched from blood (not recorded which). The origin of the receptors is a woman aged 45-65 years who had been exposed to COVID-19.

Points on this clone: Other DNA sequences of this sample code for an identical CDR3. This sequence joins TRBV6-5 and TRBJ2-1, with a weak D call TRBD2 (6 bases). CDR1 is MNHEY, CDR2 SVGAGI, per germline. The CDR3 covers 12 residues. V lost 6 bases and J 6 bases, leaving 9 bases between the germline ends. DNA of the CDR3: TGTGCCAGCAGCCCGACTAGCAATGAGCAGTTCTTC. Translating it yields CASSPTSNEQFF.

The rearrangement links TRBV5-1 to TRBJ2-3; 11 bases fit TRBD2. J was trimmed by 4 bases and V by 0 bases; bases with no gene match: 7. The CDR3 covers 17 residues. CDR1 and CDR2 from the germline V gene are SGHRS and YFSETQ. The CDR3, as DNA: TGCGCCAGCAGCTTGGATGTTAGCGGGGGGGCATCAGATACGCAGTATTTT. This codes for CASSLDVSGGASDTQYF.

Only one count was recorded for this clone. The chain is built from TRBV7-9 and TRBJ1-1; D may be TRBD1 (6 bases). Per germline, CDR1 SEHNR and CDR2 FQNEAQ (reference sequence). Deletions cut 6 bases from V and 3 bases from J, with 20 bases between. The length of the CDR3 is 16 residues. DNA of the CDR3: TGTGCCAGCAGTTCGGAGCCCAGGGGCGGTTACACTGAAGCTTTCTTT. This translates into CASSSEPRGGYTEAFF.

The rearrangement uses TRBV7-9 and TRBJ1-1; no clear D. The CDR3 length is 12 residues. Looked up from germline, CDR1 is SEHNR and CDR2 is FQNEAQ (reference sequence). V was trimmed by 5 bases and J by 5 bases, leaving 9 bases between them. CDR3 nucleotides: TGTGCCAGCAGCCCCCTCTCGACTGAAGCTTTCTTT. Its protein product is CASSPLSTEAFF.

This clone occurred a few times. The CDR3 loop reads CASNGGGSGSNQPQHF. DNA of the CDR3: TGTGCCAGCAATGGGGGAGGGAGCGGGAGCAATCAGCCCCAGCATTTT. J is TRBJ1-5 and V is TRBV28; D is possibly TRBD1 (5 bases). The germline V gene has CDR1 MDHEN and CDR2 SYDVKM. Trimming removed 7 bases at V and 1 base at J, with 17 bases between. The CDR3 is 16 residues long.

V and J are TRBV21-1 and TRBJ1-1; the table's D call, TRBD1, was not checked against the DNA. TRBV21-1 is marked as a pseudogene. The CDR3 has 14 amino acids. This CDR3 is CASSRGTGDTEAFF. CDR3 DNA: TGTGCCAGCAGCAGAGGGACAGGGGACACTGAAGCTTTCTTT.